The 7 T cell receptor beta chains given below trace back to one sample, sequenced in a study of blood T cell repertoires in COVID-19. Assay used: immunoSEQ multiplex PCR; TCRdb lists only in-frame clones, some missing. Of under 400,000 clones in the sample, 80% to 90% were seen once. The sequencing sample was made of PBMCs or T cells enriched from blood (not recorded which). These receptors were obtained from a woman aged 40 to 50 with acute COVID-19.

The chain joins TRBV11-2 to TRBJ2-7; 8 bases line up with TRBD1. The junction had 6 bases not matched to a gene; V was cut back by 5 bases and J by 0 bases. The CDR3 has 15 residues. CDR1 is SGHAT and CDR2 is FQNNGV in the germline V gene. CDR3 DNA sequence: TGTGCCAGCAGCCCGGACAGGGCGTTCTCCTACGAGCAGTACTTC. It encodes CASSPDRAFSYEQYF.

The table lists this clone with a count of one. V gene TRBV11-2 combines with J gene TRBJ2-5; D unclear. The CDR3 covers 13 residues. Germline V lookup: CDR1 SGHAT, CDR2 FQNNGV. The V and J ends lost 7 bases and 5 bases respectively, with 14 bases between them. The CDR3 sequence is CASTNRVSETQYF. The CDR3 coding sequence is TGTGCCAGCACCAACCGAGTGTCGGAGACCCAGTACTTC.

The genes are TRBV9 and TRBJ2-7; TRBD1 aligns across 7 bases. This CDR3 region has 14 residues. Germline CDR1 and CDR2: SGDLS and YYNGEE. Trimming took 4 bases from V and 5 from J; bases not matched to a gene: 9. The CDR3 DNA reads TGTGCCAGCAGCAGACAGGGTCAAGTAAACGAGCAGTACTTC. Translating gives CASSRQGQVNEQYF.

This rearrangement joins TRBV4-2 to TRBJ2-5; 12 bases line up with TRBD2. CDR1 LGHNA and CDR2 YNFKEQ come from the germline V gene. The CDR3 contains 16 residues. The V segment lost 3 bases and the J segment 1 base; nucleotides outside the gene matches: 3. For the CDR3, the DNA is TGTGCCAGCAGCCAGTCTAGCGGGGGGGGCCAAGAGACCCAGTACTTC. This sequence encodes CASSQSSGGGQETQYF.

A single count supports this clone. The V and J genes are TRBV28 and TRBJ2-1, with 7 bases identical to TRBD2. The CDR3 spans 14 residues. The trim removed 5 bases at V and 7 bases at J, leaving 8 bases unmatched. Germline assignment: CDR1 MDHEN and CDR2 SYDVKM. The CDR3 DNA sequence: TGTGCCAGCAGTCCAAAGGGAGGGCCAAATGAGCAGTTCTTC. It is translated as CASSPKGGPNEQFF.

This clone has more than one count but fewer than ten. The chain links TRBV29-1 to TRBJ1-5; 7 nucleotides align to TRBD1. Trimming at V came to 5 bases and at J to 4 bases, leaving 5 bases not matched to a gene. This CDR3 has 13 residues. Germline CDR1 SQVTM, CDR2 ANQGSEA. CDR3 in amino acids: CSVTDRLNQPQHF. CDR3 DNA sequence: TGCAGCGTTACGGACAGGTTGAATCAGCCCCAGCATTTT.

The chain has TRBV4-3 and TRBJ1-2; 7 positions agree with TRBD1. The CDR3 runs 15 residues. J gave up 2 bases and V 2 bases, and 5 bases lay outside the gene matches. Germline V gene sequence: CDR1 LGHNA, CDR2 YSLEER. CDR3 in DNA: TGCGCCAGCAGCCAATCAACAGGGGTGAACTATGGCTACACCTTC. The encoded protein is CASSQSTGVNYGYTF.